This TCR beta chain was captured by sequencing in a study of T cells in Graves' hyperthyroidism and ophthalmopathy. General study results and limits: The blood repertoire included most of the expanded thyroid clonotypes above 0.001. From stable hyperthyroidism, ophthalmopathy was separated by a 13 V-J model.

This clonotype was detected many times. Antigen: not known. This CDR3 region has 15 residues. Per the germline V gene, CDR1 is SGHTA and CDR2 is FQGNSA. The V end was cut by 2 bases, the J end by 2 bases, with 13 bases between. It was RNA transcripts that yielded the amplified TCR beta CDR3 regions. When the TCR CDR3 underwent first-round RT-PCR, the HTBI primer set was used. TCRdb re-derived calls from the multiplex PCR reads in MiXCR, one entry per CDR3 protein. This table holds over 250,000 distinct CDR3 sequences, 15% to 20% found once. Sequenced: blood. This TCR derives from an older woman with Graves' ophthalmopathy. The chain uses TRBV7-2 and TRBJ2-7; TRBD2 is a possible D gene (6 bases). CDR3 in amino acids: CASSLTGLRPYEQYF. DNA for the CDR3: TGTGCCAGCAGCTTAACGGGACTCCGGCCCTACGAGCAGTACTTC.